Sequencing of this T cell receptor beta chain was carried out in a study of cytomegalovirus exposure and HLA in healthy donors. Each donor was nominally healthy when sampled (though unrecorded immune exposures were likely). Broader study findings: CMV antigen specificity was confirmed in vitro for a few CMV-associated chains. The records held CMV serostatus as the only immune exposure information. Cytomegalovirus association was listed for 164 TCR beta chains.

Trimming took 2 bases from V and 4 from J; bases not matched to a gene: 2. Looked up from germline, CDR1 is SGDLS and CDR2 is YYNGEE. The CDR3 length is 14 residues. PCR involved 60 Vbeta and 13 Jbeta primers. Some clones are missing from TCRdb's copy, which holds only in-frame ones; the method was immunoSEQ multiplex PCR. The sample lists under 130,000 clones, around four fifths occurring once. Turning to this clone: Its antigen is undetermined.

Sample: PBMCs. This receptor was taken from a woman aged 40 to 55 in good health and CMV-seropositive. The chain combines TRBV9 with TRBJ2-2, with 7 bases fitting TRBD1. The CDR3: CASSVTGATGELFF. The DNA for the CDR3 is TGTGCCAGCAGCGTTACAGGGGCCACCGGGGAGCTGTTTTTT. The full variable domain, rest sourced from reference TRBV9 and TRBJ2-2, is DSGVTQTPKHLITATGQRVTLRCSPRSGDLSVYWYQQSLDQGLQFLIQYYNGEERAKGNILERFSAQQFPDLHSELNLSSLELGDSALYFCASSVTGATGELFFGEGSRLTVL.